This T cell receptor (beta chain) came from a study of blood T cell repertoires in COVID-19. Study summary: Acute and convalescent COVID-19 specimens originated in the United States, Italy and Spain. From T cells, B-cell-depleted T cells, or PBMCs came the material, which was cDNA or gDNA.

CDR3 length equals 12 residues. From germline, CDR1 is MNHEY and CDR2 SVGAGI. V was clipped by 6 bases and J by 7 bases, with 13 bases between them. The authors' processing: Using reference gene primer amplification, nucleated cell counts were estimated. Only in-frame clones appear in the TCRdb table, and some are missing; sequencing was by immunoSEQ multiplex PCR. That table gives V, J and clone size, and the DNA gave D and trimming. This table has fewer than 110,000 clones, 88% appearing once. The sequence derives from a human donor in a cohort sampled during active COVID-19. The J gene is TRBJ2-7, the V gene TRBV6-5; D might be TRBD2 (6 bases). Sequencing input: peripheral blood. CDR3 coding DNA: TGTGCCAGCAGGCGGGGCTTTGGGGAGCAGTACTTC. Its protein is CASRRGFGEQYF.